These T cell receptor beta chains were read from a single sample in a study of identical twins. TCRdb fed the 5' RACE reads into MiXCR, producing one record per CDR3 protein. The sample lists 1.5 million to 2 million distinct CDR3 sequences, about 32% seen once, with about 0.27% in the top ten. Sequenced material: cord blood. The origin of the receptors is a newborn girl in good health. CDR3s include the opening cysteine and the closing phenylalanine or tryptophan. The order of the fields is V gene, J gene, D gene, clone size, CDR3 DNA, CDR3 protein. D genes are given only for firm matches. Clone size is stated in some rows and not others, as once, few, many or a class when expanded.

V gene: TRBV20-1; J gene: TRBJ2-3; D gene: NA; clone size: NA; CDR3 DNA: TGCAGTGCTAGCTTTAGCGGACGCACAGATACGCAGTATTTT; CDR3 protein: CSASFSGRTDTQYF
V gene: TRBV20-1; J gene: TRBJ2-1; D gene: TRBD2; clone size: few; CDR3 DNA: TGCAGTGCTAGACTAGCGGGGGGGCCCCACAATGAGCAGTTCTTC; CDR3 protein: CSARLAGGPHNEQFF
V gene: TRBV28; J gene: TRBJ1-5; D gene: NA; clone size: few; CDR3 DNA: TGTGCCAGCAGTCCAACGGGGGGTGTTAGTCAGCCCCAGCATTTT; CDR3 protein: CASSPTGGVSQPQHF
V gene: TRBV20-1; J gene: TRBJ2-1; D gene: NA; clone size: NA; CDR3 DNA: TGCAGTGCCCCCCCGACTTACAATGAGCAGTTCTTC; CDR3 protein: CSAPPTYNEQFF
V gene: TRBV29-1; J gene: TRBJ1-2; D gene: NA; clone size: few; CDR3 DNA: TGCAGCGTTGAATCACCGAGACAGGTCCGTGGCTACACCTTC; CDR3 protein: CSVESPRQVRGYTF
V gene: TRBV5-1; J gene: TRBJ2-7; D gene: TRBD2; clone size: once; CDR3 DNA: TGCGCCAGCACGCGAGTGAGACTAGCGGACAACAATGAGCAGTACTTC; CDR3 protein: CASTRVRLADNNEQYF
V gene: TRBV29-1; J gene: TRBJ2-3; D gene: NA; clone size: few; CDR3 DNA: TGCAGCGTTGGCGGGAAGGTCACAGATACGCAGTATTTT; CDR3 protein: CSVGGKVTDTQYF
V gene: TRBV10-3; J gene: TRBJ2-5; D gene: NA; clone size: once; CDR3 DNA: TGTGCCATCAGTGAGTCCCAGGGCCTCTCCTACAATGAGCAGTACTTC; CDR3 protein: CAISESQGLSYNEQYF
V gene: TRBV10-2; J gene: TRBJ2-3; D gene: NA; clone size: NA; CDR3 DNA: TGCGCCAGCAGGGTTACTAGTACTACGCAGTATTTT; CDR3 protein: CASRVTSTTQYF
V gene: TRBV28; J gene: TRBJ2-1; D gene: TRBD2; clone size: few; CDR3 DNA: TGTGCCAGCAGCGCGGGACTAGCGGGACGGAATGAGCAGTTCTTC; CDR3 protein: CASSAGLAGRNEQFF
V gene: TRBV7-2; J gene: TRBJ2-3; D gene: NA; clone size: NA; CDR3 DNA: TGTGCCAGCAGCCAAGACGCCCTATACACAGATACGCGGTATTTT; CDR3 protein: CASSQDALYTDTRYF
V gene: TRBV4-1; J gene: TRBJ1-2; D gene: NA; clone size: few; CDR3 DNA: TGCGCCAGCAGCCAAGCCTCCAGGAACTATGGCTACACCTTC; CDR3 protein: CASSQASRNYGYTF
V gene: TRBV10-3; J gene: TRBJ1-2; D gene: NA; clone size: NA; CDR3 DNA: TGTGCCATCAGTGGGGGACTTACTAACTATGGCTACACCTTC; CDR3 protein: CAISGGLTNYGYTF
V gene: TRBV27; J gene: TRBJ2-5; D gene: NA; clone size: few; CDR3 DNA: TGTGCCAGCATCTACCGGGGAGGAGAGACCCAGTACTTC; CDR3 protein: CASIYRGGETQYF
V gene: TRBV10-3; J gene: TRBJ1-1; D gene: NA; clone size: NA; CDR3 DNA: TGTGCCATCAGTGAGTCAAACAGAGGATACATGAACACTGAAGCTTTCTTT; CDR3 protein: CAISESNRGYMNTEAFF
V gene: TRBV20-1; J gene: TRBJ1-2; D gene: NA; clone size: few; CDR3 DNA: TGCAGTGCCGGGACCACAGCAGCTAACTATGGCTACACCTTC; CDR3 protein: CSAGTTAANYGYTF
V gene: TRBV6-6; J gene: TRBJ2-1; D gene: TRBD1; clone size: NA; CDR3 DNA: TGTGCCATCAGCGGGGACAGGGCCTACGAGCAGTTCTTC; CDR3 protein: CAISGDRAYEQFF
V gene: TRBV5-4; J gene: TRBJ1-1; D gene: NA; clone size: NA; CDR3 DNA: TGTGCCAGCAGCTTAGACGCAGGGTTGAGGGGCACTGAAGCTTTCTTT; CDR3 protein: CASSLDAGLRGTEAFF